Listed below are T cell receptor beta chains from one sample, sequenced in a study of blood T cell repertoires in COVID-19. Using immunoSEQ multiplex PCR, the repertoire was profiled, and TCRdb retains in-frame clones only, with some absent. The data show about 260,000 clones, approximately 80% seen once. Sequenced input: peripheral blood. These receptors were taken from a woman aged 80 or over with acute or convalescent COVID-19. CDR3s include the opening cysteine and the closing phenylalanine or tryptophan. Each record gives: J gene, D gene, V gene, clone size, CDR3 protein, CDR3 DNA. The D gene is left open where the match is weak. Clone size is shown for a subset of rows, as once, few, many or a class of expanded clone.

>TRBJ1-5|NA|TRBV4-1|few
CASSLGFGDGNQPQHF
TGCGCCAGCAGCCTTGGGTTCGGGGATGGTAATCAGCCCCAGCATTTT
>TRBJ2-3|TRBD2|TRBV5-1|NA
CASSLGLAGASVTQYF
TGCGCCAGCAGCTTGGGGCTAGCGGGGGCCTCTGTTACGCAGTATTTT
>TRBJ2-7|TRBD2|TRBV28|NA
CASSFTSVGSYEQYF
TGTGCCAGCAGTTTTACTAGCGTGGGGTCCTACGAGCAGTACTTC
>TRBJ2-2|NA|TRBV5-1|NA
CASSLVGGGYTGELFF
TGCGCCAGCAGCTTGGTTGGCGGGGGCTACACCGGGGAGCTGTTTTTT
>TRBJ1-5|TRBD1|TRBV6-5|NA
CATRQGAGNQPQHF
TGTGCCACTCGACAGGGGGCGGGCAATCAGCCCCAGCATTTT
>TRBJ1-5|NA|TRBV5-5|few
CASRPSGVKDQPQHF
TGTGCCAGCAGGCCCTCGGGGGTCAAAGATCAGCCCCAGCATTTT
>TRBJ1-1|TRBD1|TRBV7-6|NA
CASSPGTGNRGGTEAFF
TGTGCCAGCAGCCCCGGGACAGGGAACCGTGGGGGCACTGAAGCTTTCTTT
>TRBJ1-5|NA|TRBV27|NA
CASRPRQEGQPQHF
TGTGCCAGCAGGCCTAGACAGGAAGGGCAGCCCCAGCATTTT
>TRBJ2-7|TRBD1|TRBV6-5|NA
CASNPGQGPYEQYF
TGTGCCAGCAACCCGGGACAGGGGCCCTACGAGCAGTACTTC
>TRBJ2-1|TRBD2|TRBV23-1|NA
CAPLAVSGKYNEQFF
TGCGCCCCGCTGGCGGTAAGCGGGAAGTACAATGAGCAGTTCTTC
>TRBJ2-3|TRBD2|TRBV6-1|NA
CASSELSGGGPAYDTQYF
TGTGCCAGCAGTGAACTGAGCGGGGGGGGCCCCGCGTATGATACGCAGTATTTT
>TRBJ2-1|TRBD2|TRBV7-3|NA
CASSLFGGSGNEQFF
TGTGCCAGCAGCTTATTCGGCGGGAGTGGCAATGAGCAGTTCTTC
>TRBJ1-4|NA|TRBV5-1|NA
CASRLAGAGAHEKLFF
TGCGCCAGCAGGCTGGCGGGGGCCGGAGCTCATGAAAAACTGTTTTTT
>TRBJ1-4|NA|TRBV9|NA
CASSPGDRESEKLFF
TGTGCCAGCAGTCCAGGTGACCGGGAGTCTGAAAAACTGTTTTTT
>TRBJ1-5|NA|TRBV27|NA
CASSFDRNGGNQPQHF
TGTGCCAGCAGTTTCGACAGGAATGGGGGCAATCAGCCCCAGCATTTT
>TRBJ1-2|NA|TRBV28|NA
CASSLSRGGYGYTF
TGTGCCAGCAGTTTGAGCAGGGGTGGCTATGGCTACACCTTC